This is a list of T cell receptor beta chains from one sample in a study of blood T cells in healthy people across ages. TCRdb reanalysed the 5' RACE reads using MiXCR and keeps one entry per CDR3 protein. In the table there are some 1,800,000 distinct CDR3 sequences, about 39% of which are singletons. Sequencing was done on a sample of blood. These TCRs come from a human donor in good health. CDR3s include the opening cysteine and the closing phenylalanine or tryptophan. Fields, in order: CDR3 length, clone size, D gene, V gene, J gene, CDR3 protein, CDR3 DNA. A D gene is named only where the DNA matches it firmly. Not every row has a clone size; where given, it reads once, few, many or a size class.

len: 16
abundance: few
d_gene: TRBD1
v_gene: TRBV20-1
j_gene: TRBJ1-5
CDR3aa: CSAREFGQGASQPQHF
CDR3nt: TGCAGTGCTAGAGAGTTTGGGCAGGGGGCCTCTCAGCCCCAGCATTTT

len: 16
abundance: few
d_gene: -
v_gene: TRBV6-7
j_gene: TRBJ2-3
CDR3aa: CASSFLHLFRTDTQYF
CDR3nt: TGTGCCAGCAGTTTCCTCCATTTGTTCCGCACAGATACGCAGTATTTT

len: 17
abundance: -
d_gene: -
v_gene: TRBV15
j_gene: TRBJ1-4
CDR3aa: CATSRDNAAGQNEKLIF
CDR3nt: TGTGCCACCAGCAGAGATAATGCCGCGGGGCAGAATGAAAAACTGATTTTT

len: 17
abundance: -
d_gene: TRBD1
v_gene: TRBV24-1
j_gene: TRBJ2-1
CDR3aa: CATSGQARGDSYNEQFF
CDR3nt: TGTGCCACCTCGGGACAGGCCAGAGGGGATTCCTACAATGAGCAGTTCTTC

len: 14
abundance: many
d_gene: -
v_gene: TRBV15
j_gene: TRBJ1-2
CDR3aa: CATSRDLGPYGYTF
CDR3nt: TGTGCCACCAGCAGAGATTTAGGCCCCTATGGCTACACCTTC

len: 13
abundance: few
d_gene: TRBD1
v_gene: TRBV3-1
j_gene: TRBJ2-4
CDR3aa: CASRQGAGGEQYF
CDR3nt: TGTGCCAGCCGACAGGGGGCAGGGGGAGAGCAGTACTTC

len: 15
abundance: few
d_gene: TRBD1
v_gene: TRBV3-1
j_gene: TRBJ1-2
CDR3aa: CASSPRDRGGYGYTF
CDR3nt: TGTGCCAGCAGTCCCCGGGACAGGGGCGGCTATGGCTACACCTTC

len: 15
abundance: -
d_gene: -
v_gene: TRBV13
j_gene: TRBJ1-1
CDR3aa: CASSPRRGRNTEAFF
CDR3nt: TGTGCCAGCAGCCCACGACGGGGAAGGAACACTGAAGCTTTCTTT

len: 13
abundance: few
d_gene: -
v_gene: TRBV19
j_gene: TRBJ1-2
CDR3aa: CASSMSGREGYTF
CDR3nt: TGTGCCAGTAGTATGTCGGGCAGGGAAGGCTACACCTTC

len: 12
abundance: -
d_gene: -
v_gene: TRBV7-2
j_gene: TRBJ1-1
CDR3aa: CASTRDGTEAFF
CDR3nt: TGTGCCAGCACTAGGGACGGCACTGAAGCTTTCTTT

len: 15
abundance: few
d_gene: -
v_gene: TRBV7-3
j_gene: TRBJ1-1
CDR3aa: CASSSGVDLGTEAFF
CDR3nt: TGTGCCAGCAGCTCAGGCGTGGATTTAGGCACTGAAGCTTTCTTT

len: 17
abundance: -
d_gene: -
v_gene: TRBV7-6
j_gene: TRBJ1-1
CDR3aa: CASSEIQLEGKGTEAFF
CDR3nt: TGTGCCAGCAGCGAAATCCAGCTGGAGGGGAAGGGCACTGAAGCTTTCTTT

len: 14
abundance: few
d_gene: TRBD1
v_gene: TRBV7-2
j_gene: TRBJ1-1
CDR3aa: CASSLRDRKTEAFF
CDR3nt: TGTGCCAGCAGCCTACGGGACAGGAAAACTGAAGCTTTCTTT

len: 16
abundance: few
d_gene: -
v_gene: TRBV6-6
j_gene: TRBJ1-5
CDR3aa: CASSYEGGQYNQPQHF
CDR3nt: TGTGCCAGCAGTTACGAGGGCGGTCAGTACAATCAGCCCCAGCATTTT

len: 15
abundance: -
d_gene: TRBD2
v_gene: TRBV20-1
j_gene: TRBJ2-1
CDR3aa: CSARASGGLSGEQFF
CDR3nt: TGCAGTGCTAGAGCCAGCGGGGGGCTTTCGGGTGAGCAGTTCTTC

len: 11
abundance: few
d_gene: -
v_gene: TRBV29-1
j_gene: TRBJ2-5
CDR3aa: CSVGGLGTQYF
CDR3nt: TGCAGCGTTGGGGGGCTCGGGACCCAGTACTTC

len: 17
abundance: -
d_gene: TRBD2
v_gene: TRBV7-9
j_gene: TRBJ2-3
CDR3aa: CASSFPWAGGFTDTQYF
CDR3nt: TGTGCCAGCAGCTTTCCTTGGGCGGGGGGGTTTACAGATACGCAGTATTTT

len: 16
abundance: -
d_gene: TRBD1
v_gene: TRBV7-6
j_gene: TRBJ1-1
CDR3aa: CASSSVGTGGQTEAFF
CDR3nt: TGTGCCAGCAGCTCGGTTGGGACAGGGGGGCAAACTGAAGCTTTCTTT

len: 15
abundance: few
d_gene: TRBD2
v_gene: TRBV7-9
j_gene: TRBJ2-5
CDR3aa: CASSPPLGGGETQYF
CDR3nt: TGTGCCAGCAGCCCCCCCTTGGGGGGGGGAGAGACCCAGTACTTC

len: 15
abundance: -
d_gene: TRBD2
v_gene: TRBV7-2
j_gene: TRBJ2-1
CDR3aa: CASSLPSGTRNEQFF
CDR3nt: TGTGCCAGCAGCTTGCCTAGCGGGACCAGAAATGAGCAGTTCTTC

len: 16
abundance: -
d_gene: TRBD1
v_gene: TRBV7-2
j_gene: TRBJ2-1
CDR3aa: CASSLVSGQGLNEQFF
CDR3nt: TGTGCCAGCAGCTTAGTTAGCGGACAGGGTTTGAATGAGCAGTTCTTC

len: 15
abundance: few
d_gene: -
v_gene: TRBV15
j_gene: TRBJ1-2
CDR3aa: CATSRDRTELYGYTF
CDR3nt: TGTGCCACCAGCAGAGATCGTACAGAACTTTATGGCTACACCTTC

len: 14
abundance: few
d_gene: TRBD1
v_gene: TRBV6-5
j_gene: TRBJ1-2
CDR3aa: CASSYSRQGHGYTF
CDR3nt: TGTGCCAGCAGTTACTCGAGACAGGGTCATGGCTACACCTTC

len: 15
abundance: -
d_gene: -
v_gene: TRBV25-1
j_gene: TRBJ1-1
CDR3aa: CASSKSRRVNTEAFF
CDR3nt: TGTGCCAGCAGTAAAAGTAGGAGGGTGAACACTGAAGCTTTCTTT

len: 16
abundance: few
d_gene: -
v_gene: TRBV4-1
j_gene: TRBJ2-7
CDR3aa: CASSQVGRAGDYEQYF
CDR3nt: TGCGCCAGCAGCCAAGTGGGGCGGGCTGGCGACTACGAGCAGTACTTC

len: 13
abundance: -
d_gene: -
v_gene: TRBV20-1
j_gene: TRBJ1-2
CDR3aa: CSALGAVNYGYTF
CDR3nt: TGCAGTGCCCTCGGGGCAGTTAACTATGGCTACACCTTC

len: 16
abundance: -
d_gene: TRBD1
v_gene: TRBV28
j_gene: TRBJ2-7
CDR3aa: CASSLGVGQVGREQYF
CDR3nt: TGTGCCAGCAGTTTAGGAGTGGGACAGGTAGGCCGCGAGCAGTACTTC

len: 14
abundance: few
d_gene: -
v_gene: TRBV12-3/TRBV12-4
j_gene: TRBJ1-4
CDR3aa: CASSSQGNGEKLFF
CDR3nt: TGTGCCAGCAGTTCCCAGGGAAACGGGGAAAAACTGTTTTTT

len: 17
abundance: -
d_gene: TRBD2
v_gene: TRBV2
j_gene: TRBJ2-1
CDR3aa: CASSEWGYTSGGVEQFF
CDR3nt: TGTGCCAGCAGCGAATGGGGATATACTAGCGGGGGTGTTGAGCAGTTCTTC

len: 14
abundance: -
d_gene: -
v_gene: TRBV18
j_gene: TRBJ1-2
CDR3aa: CASSPSLGDGGTTF
CDR3nt: TGTGCCAGCTCACCGTCTCTCGGGGACGGGGGAACCACCTTC

len: 15
abundance: few
d_gene: -
v_gene: TRBV20-1
j_gene: TRBJ2-3
CDR3aa: CSARNPNRVTDTQYF
CDR3nt: TGCAGTGCTAGAAACCCCAACCGGGTCACAGATACGCAGTATTTT

len: 15
abundance: -
d_gene: -
v_gene: TRBV4-3
j_gene: TRBJ2-7
CDR3aa: CASSQVWQGAYEQYF
CDR3nt: TGCGCCAGCAGCCAAGTTTGGCAGGGAGCCTACGAGCAGTACTTC

len: 15
abundance: -
d_gene: -
v_gene: TRBV14
j_gene: TRBJ1-4
CDR3aa: CASSQVKGTNEKLFF
CDR3nt: TGTGCCAGCAGCCAAGTGAAGGGGACTAATGAAAAACTGTTTTTT

len: 13
abundance: -
d_gene: TRBD1
v_gene: TRBV29-1
j_gene: TRBJ1-2
CDR3aa: CSVAGQGAYGYTF
CDR3nt: TGCAGCGTCGCGGGACAGGGGGCCTATGGCTACACCTTC

len: 13
abundance: few
d_gene: -
v_gene: TRBV29-1
j_gene: TRBJ2-3
CDR3aa: CSDLQASTDTQYF
CDR3nt: TGCAGCGATTTGCAGGCTAGCACAGATACGCAGTATTTT

len: 13
abundance: few
d_gene: TRBD1
v_gene: TRBV7-9
j_gene: TRBJ1-2
CDR3aa: CASSLGTANYYTF
CDR3nt: TGTGCCAGCAGCCTAGGGACAGCCAACTACTACACCTTC

len: 11
abundance: -
d_gene: -
v_gene: TRBV5-6
j_gene: TRBJ2-1
CDR3aa: CVSSVYNEQFF
CDR3nt: TGTGTCAGCAGCGTCTACAATGAGCAGTTCTTC

len: 15
abundance: few
d_gene: -
v_gene: TRBV5-5
j_gene: TRBJ1-2
CDR3aa: CASSGTGSPFYGYTF
CDR3nt: TGTGCCAGCAGCGGTACCGGGTCCCCATTCTATGGCTACACCTTC

len: 15
abundance: -
d_gene: TRBD2
v_gene: TRBV20-1
j_gene: TRBJ2-3
CDR3aa: CSAPQGRGGEDTQYF
CDR3nt: TGCAGTGCTCCTCAGGGGCGGGGGGGCGAAGATACGCAGTATTTT

len: 16
abundance: -
d_gene: TRBD1
v_gene: TRBV12-3/TRBV12-4
j_gene: TRBJ1-4
CDR3aa: CASSLNRDRLNEKLFF
CDR3nt: TGTGCCAGCAGTTTAAATAGGGACAGACTTAATGAAAAACTGTTTTTT

len: 15
abundance: few
d_gene: TRBD1
v_gene: TRBV20-1
j_gene: TRBJ2-6
CDR3aa: CSANRGPGGANVLTF
CDR3nt: TGCAGTGCTAACAGGGGGCCCGGCGGGGCCAACGTCCTGACTTTC

len: 16
abundance: -
d_gene: -
v_gene: TRBV12-3/TRBV12-4
j_gene: TRBJ1-6
CDR3aa: CASSLMGPGDNSPLHF
CDR3nt: TGTGCCAGCAGTCTTATGGGCCCGGGAGATAATTCACCCCTCCACTTT

len: 13
abundance: many
d_gene: -
v_gene: TRBV29-1
j_gene: TRBJ2-3
CDR3aa: CSVAGTARGTQYF
CDR3nt: TGCAGCGTAGCTGGGACTGCCAGGGGGACGCAGTATTTT

len: 16
abundance: -
d_gene: -
v_gene: TRBV4-2
j_gene: TRBJ2-3
CDR3aa: CASSQVWLPSTDTQYF
CDR3nt: TGTGCCAGCAGCCAAGTCTGGCTCCCCAGCACAGATACGCAGTATTTT

len: 13
abundance: -
d_gene: -
v_gene: TRBV5-1
j_gene: TRBJ2-5
CDR3aa: CASSWVARETQYF
CDR3nt: TGCGCCAGCAGCTGGGTAGCTCGAGAGACCCAGTACTTC

len: 14
abundance: -
d_gene: -
v_gene: TRBV5-1
j_gene: TRBJ2-7
CDR3aa: CASSLQGRRYEQYF
CDR3nt: TGCGCCAGCAGCTTGCAGGGAAGGCGCTACGAGCAGTACTTC

len: 16
abundance: few
d_gene: -
v_gene: TRBV28
j_gene: TRBJ2-6
CDR3aa: CASSDSTISGANVLTF
CDR3nt: TGTGCCAGCAGCGACTCTACTATCTCTGGGGCCAACGTCCTGACTTTC

len: 13
abundance: -
d_gene: TRBD1
v_gene: TRBV10-3
j_gene: TRBJ1-2
CDR3aa: CAISGDRPYGYTF
CDR3nt: TGTGCCATCAGTGGGGACAGACCCTATGGCTACACCTTC

len: 15
abundance: few
d_gene: TRBD1
v_gene: TRBV7-2
j_gene: TRBJ1-2
CDR3aa: CASSVQGGGYYGYTF
CDR3nt: TGTGCCAGCAGCGTTCAGGGGGGAGGTTACTATGGCTACACCTTC

len: 13
abundance: -
d_gene: TRBD1
v_gene: TRBV7-9
j_gene: TRBJ1-2
CDR3aa: CASSDRDRRGYTF
CDR3nt: TGTGCCAGCAGCGACAGGGACAGGAGAGGCTACACCTTC

len: 19
abundance: -
d_gene: -
v_gene: TRBV4-3
j_gene: TRBJ2-1
CDR3aa: CASSQDQRAGITYYNEQFF
CDR3nt: TGCGCCAGCAGCCAAGATCAAAGGGCGGGCATCACCTACTACAATGAGCAGTTCTTC

len: 17
abundance: -
d_gene: -
v_gene: TRBV12-3/TRBV12-4
j_gene: TRBJ1-5
CDR3aa: CASSLWAGGTSNQPQHF
CDR3nt: TGTGCCAGCAGTTTATGGGCGGGAGGGACGAGCAATCAGCCCCAGCATTTT

len: 13
abundance: -
d_gene: -
v_gene: TRBV25-1
j_gene: TRBJ2-7
CDR3aa: CASSGGLVYEQYF
CDR3nt: TGTGCCAGCAGTGGTGGGTTGGTCTACGAGCAGTACTTC

len: 14
abundance: -
d_gene: TRBD1
v_gene: TRBV29-1
j_gene: TRBJ2-1
CDR3aa: CSVFGTEKYNEQFF
CDR3nt: TGCAGCGTTTTCGGGACAGAAAAATACAATGAGCAGTTCTTC

len: 18
abundance: -
d_gene: -
v_gene: TRBV24-1
j_gene: TRBJ2-5
CDR3aa: CATSDTPRAGGLQETQYF
CDR3nt: TGTGCCACCAGTGATACCCCTAGGGCTGGCGGCCTTCAAGAGACCCAGTACTTC